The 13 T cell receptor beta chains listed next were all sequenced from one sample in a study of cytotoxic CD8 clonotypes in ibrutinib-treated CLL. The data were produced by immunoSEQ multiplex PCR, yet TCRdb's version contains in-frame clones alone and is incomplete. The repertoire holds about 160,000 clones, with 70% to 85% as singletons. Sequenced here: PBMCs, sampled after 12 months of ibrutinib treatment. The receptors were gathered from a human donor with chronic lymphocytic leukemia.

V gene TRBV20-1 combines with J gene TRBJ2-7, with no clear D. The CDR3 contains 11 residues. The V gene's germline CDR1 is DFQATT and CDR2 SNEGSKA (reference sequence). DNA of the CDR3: TGCCGAGTCTCTAACGACTACGAGCAGTACTTC. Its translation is CRVSNDYEQYF.

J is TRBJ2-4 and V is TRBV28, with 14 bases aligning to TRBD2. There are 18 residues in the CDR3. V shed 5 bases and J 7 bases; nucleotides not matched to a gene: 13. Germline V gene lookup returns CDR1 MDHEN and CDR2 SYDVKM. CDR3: CASSISTSGRVTGNIQYF. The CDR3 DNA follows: TGTGCCAGCAGTATCTCGACTAGCGGGAGGGTAACAGGTAACATTCAGTACTTC.

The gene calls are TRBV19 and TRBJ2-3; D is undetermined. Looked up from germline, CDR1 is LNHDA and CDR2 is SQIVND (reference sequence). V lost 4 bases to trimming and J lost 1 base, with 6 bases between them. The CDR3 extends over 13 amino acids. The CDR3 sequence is CASSKKRTDTQYF. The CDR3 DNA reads TGTGCCAGTAGTAAGAAGCGCACAGATACGCAGTATTTT.

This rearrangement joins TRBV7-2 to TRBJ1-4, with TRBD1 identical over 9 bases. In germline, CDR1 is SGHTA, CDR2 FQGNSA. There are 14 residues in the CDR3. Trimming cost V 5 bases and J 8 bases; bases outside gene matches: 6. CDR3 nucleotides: TGTGCCAGCAGCCGGACAGGGGCGGAGGAAAAACTGTTTTTT. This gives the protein CASSRTGAEEKLFF.

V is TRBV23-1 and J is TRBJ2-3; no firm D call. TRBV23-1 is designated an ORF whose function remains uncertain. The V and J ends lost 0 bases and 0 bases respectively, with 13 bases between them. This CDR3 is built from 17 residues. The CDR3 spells CASSQSARIPSTDTQYF. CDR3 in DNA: TGCGCCAGCAGTCAATCGGCGAGAATCCCTAGCACAGATACGCAGTATTTT.

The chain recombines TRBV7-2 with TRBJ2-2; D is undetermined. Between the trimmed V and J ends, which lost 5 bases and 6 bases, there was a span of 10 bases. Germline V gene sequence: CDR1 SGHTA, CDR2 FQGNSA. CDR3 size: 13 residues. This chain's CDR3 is CASSRRQAGELFF. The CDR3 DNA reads TGTGCCAGCAGCCGCCGCCAGGCCGGGGAGCTGTTTTTT.

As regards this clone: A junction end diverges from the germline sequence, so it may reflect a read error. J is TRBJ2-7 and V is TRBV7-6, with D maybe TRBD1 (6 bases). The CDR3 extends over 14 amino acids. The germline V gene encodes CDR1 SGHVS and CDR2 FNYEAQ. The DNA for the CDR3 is TGTGCCAGCAGCTTAGGGCGCAGGGGAACCCTCCCTAACTTC. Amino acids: CASSLGRRGTLPNF.

The CDR3 DNA is TGCGCCAGCAGCGGGACCCAAAGGTGGGGCTACACCTTC. Its translation is CASSGTQRWGYTF. This chain uses TRBV5-1 with TRBJ1-2; the D gene is possibly TRBD1 (5 bases). With 4 bases removed from V and 8 bases from J, the gap between germline ends came to 15 bases. The CDR3 totals 13 residues. Germline CDR1 SGHRS, CDR2 YFSETQ.

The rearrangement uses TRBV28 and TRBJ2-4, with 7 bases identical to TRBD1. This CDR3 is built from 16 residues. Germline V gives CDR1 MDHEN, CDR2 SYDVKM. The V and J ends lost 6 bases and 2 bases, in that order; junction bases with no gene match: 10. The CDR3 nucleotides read TGTGCCAGCAGGTCCGGGACAGTCAAGACCAAAAACATTCAGTACTTC. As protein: CASRSGTVKTKNIQYF.

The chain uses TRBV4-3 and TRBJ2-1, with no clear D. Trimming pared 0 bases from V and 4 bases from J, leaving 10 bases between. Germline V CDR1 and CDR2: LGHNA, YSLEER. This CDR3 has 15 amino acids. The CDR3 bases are TGCGCCAGCAGCCAAGAGGGCAGGCCGTACAATGAGCAGTTCTTC. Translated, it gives CASSQEGRPYNEQFF.

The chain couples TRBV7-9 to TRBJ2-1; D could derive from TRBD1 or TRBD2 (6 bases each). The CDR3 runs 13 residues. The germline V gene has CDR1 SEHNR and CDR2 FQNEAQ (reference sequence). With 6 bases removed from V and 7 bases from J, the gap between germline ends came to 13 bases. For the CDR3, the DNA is TGTGCCAGCAGTAACTGGGGGGCTAATGAGCAGTTCTTC. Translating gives CASSNWGANEQFF.

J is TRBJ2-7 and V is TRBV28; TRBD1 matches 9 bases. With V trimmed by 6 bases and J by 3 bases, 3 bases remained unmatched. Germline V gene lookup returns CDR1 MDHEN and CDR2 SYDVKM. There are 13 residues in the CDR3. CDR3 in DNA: TGTGCCAGCAGGACAGGGGGGCTCTACGAGCAGTACTTC. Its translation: CASRTGGLYEQYF.

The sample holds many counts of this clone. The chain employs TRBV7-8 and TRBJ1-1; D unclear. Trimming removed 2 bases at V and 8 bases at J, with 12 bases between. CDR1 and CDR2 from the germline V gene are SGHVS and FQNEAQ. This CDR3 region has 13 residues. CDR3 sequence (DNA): TGTGCCAGCAGCTTAAGGGCTCTGGGAGAAGCTTTCTTT. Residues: CASSLRALGEAFF.